This entry describes one T cell receptor (beta chain). Its cognate antigen is unknown. PCR primers comprised 60 Vbeta and 13 Jbeta primers. TCRdb keeps only in-frame clones here, not all; method: immunoSEQ multiplex PCR. The table has about 120,000 clones, approximately 80% seen once. This CDR3 is 15 amino acids long. CDR1 and CDR2 from the germline V gene are MNHEY and SMNVEV (reference sequence). The junction had 6 bases not matched to a gene; V was cut back by 3 bases and J by 4 bases. The data were taken from a study of cytomegalovirus exposure and HLA in healthy donors. The wider study: Out of 150 million to 200 million T cells, an earlier analysis found about 100 million unique TCR beta sequences in total.

Whole-study results and caveats: Later analysis suggested most CMV-associated TCR beta chains were HLA-restricted. Roughly uniform sequencing depth across donors was assumed, possibly incorrectly. The CMV antigen specificity of a few CMV-associated chains was confirmed through in vitro analysis.

J is TRBJ2-3 and V is TRBV27; 8 positions agree with TRBD2. The source is a human donor in good health. Sequencing used PBMCs. This CDR3 reads CASSLTGTSPDTQYF. The CDR3, as DNA: TGTGCCAGCAGTTTGACCGGGACTAGTCCAGATACGCAGTATTTT.